This T cell receptor beta chain stems from a study of cytomegalovirus exposure and HLA in healthy donors (dated by TCRdb to 2016 to 2017). In the study overall: In an earlier analysis of some 610 of the donors, around 290 Gb of sequence data and 100 million or so unique TCR beta sequences from 150 million to 200 million T cells were reported. Donor age, sex, ethnicity and CMV serostatus were collected together with the repertoire data. Rather than using new phenotypic data, the later analysis identified candidate immune exposures from TCR beta sequences and from how often those sequences occurred across donors. The study was designed to test whether signatures of past pathogen exposure could be identified by cataloging public T cell receptors. The study used immunosequencing to profile the T cell repertoires of 666 subjects and linked those repertoires to cytomegalovirus serostatus. Because of strong linkage in the cohort, 4 to 6 DR-DQ haplotypes were treated as single units for association and clustering. Among some 410 genotyped donors of the cohort, an average of about 240,000 unique TCR beta nucleotide sequences were sequenced per donor, around a sixth of them non-productive. To predict cytomegalovirus infection status, the study combined high-throughput TCR immunosequencing, statistical association of individual TCRs with disease status, and machine learning. Along with the approximately 650-subject first cohort, a separate validation cohort of over 90 different subjects was used. Roughly 320 gigabases of sequencing data and approximately 92 million unique TCR sequences made up an early release that covered around 640 HLA-typed donors. A later analysis re-examined previously published TCR beta repertoires from over 500 donors and added high-resolution HLA genotyping to investigate patterns of TCR occurrence. To decide whether each TCR beta V gene segment behaved as functional or pseudogenic, an earlier analysis of approximately 600 of the donors relied on high-throughput TCR beta sequencing. Typing coverage differed by locus: A, B, C, DRB1 and DQB1 were typed in about 620-640 donors, DQA1 in 500 to 550, DPA1 in over 600, and DPB1 in roughly 450. HLA typing covered class I and class II loci at four-digit resolution. Of the roughly 400 genotyped donors, approximately 83% fell in the genetic ancestry cluster associated with self-reported Caucasian donors. In a later genetic analysis, genome-wide SNP genotypes for about 55% of the 666 donors were used, and that subset was treated as a discovery cohort. All discovery cohort repertoires had been generated using a single sequencing platform. What the work shows at the level of the full study, not this receptor alone: A further reported finding was that TCR beta sequences accurately predicted the HLA-A and HLA-B alleles for most subjects in the first cohort. Broadly in line with IMGT annotations, most TCR beta V segments showed up in productive rearrangements about 90% or about 30% of the time in an earlier analysis of around 550 of the donors. Correlated functional status among segregating V segments might be attributable to linkage disequilibrium, but an unknown experimental factor could not be ruled out. Some IMGT-functional V segments, including TRBV6-2 and TRBV6-3, could not be distinguished by the 87-base-pair reads and were therefore excluded. A later genetic analysis reported fewer N-insertions in productive TCRs among donors in an Asian-associated ancestry cluster than the roughly 620-donor mean. According to a later analysis, most CMV-associated TCR beta chains appeared to be HLA-restricted, and the HLA associations seemed to be driven largely by CMV exposure. V-gene and J-gene trimming of TCR beta chains was associated with a missense DCLRE1C variant in a later genetic analysis, and the association was replicated in an independent cohort. A later analysis found that HLA-associated TCR beta chains were more clonally expanded and had lower generation probabilities than equally common non-associated chains. Sequencing depth was assumed to be roughly uniform across donors in the presence/absence analyses, though that assumption may not hold. The authors suggested that the approach could potentially be extended to other disease states and immunological phenotypes. Several of the top co-occurrence clusters appeared to be linked to parvovirus B19, influenza, CMV and Epstein-Barr virus, according to a later analysis. The sequencing pipeline was judged likely to have produced a cluster of highly shared sequence variants as a technical artifact. In a later analysis, more than 15,000 TCR beta sequences were associated with specific HLA alleles at a false discovery rate of 0.05. In vitro tests confirmed that a few of the cytomegalovirus-associated TCR beta chains recognize cytomegalovirus antigens. Because some donors lacked HLA typing at each locus, the association tests relied only on the typed subset. In both the original and validation cohorts, the classifier was reported to diagnose cytomegalovirus status with high specificity and sensitivity. The only immune exposure information available for the cohort was CMV serostatus. While some public TCRs were present in many individuals, most TCR sequences turned up only very rarely across donors. Because counts were too low, seventeen rarely observed V segments, including chromosome 9 orphons, were excluded from the earlier analysis of around 640 of the donors. When HLA alleles, especially DR and DQ, strongly co-occurred, TCR associations were difficult to assign to individual alleles. The cohort was sequenced for TCR beta chains only, and without alpha or paired-chain data the features that could be detected were limited. In the study, 150 to 200 TCR beta chains were listed as associated with cytomegalovirus. In a later analysis, TCR association rates were found to vary across HLA loci, with the most associated TCRs seen for DRB1 alleles and the fewest for HLA-C alleles.

Including the terminal cysteine and phenylalanine, the CDR3 comprises 12 residues. The kept DNA is CDR3 alone, 36 bases in frame from the first base. Relative to germline, V is 2 bases shorter and J is 7 bases shorter, with 8 bases between their ends. The germline V gene encodes CDR1 MNHNS and CDR2 SASEGT. The library was built by means of the immunoSEQ multiplex PCR assay. A mixture of 60 forward primers for TCR Vbeta segments and 13 reverse primers for TCR Jbeta segments was used in the multiplex PCR. The CDR3 region of rearranged TCR beta genes was amplified from genomic DNA with a multiplex PCR assay. The Illumina HiSeq System was used to sequence the amplified TCR beta libraries as 87-base-pair reads. The authors' pipeline ran thus. In a later analysis, tens of millions of unique TCR beta chains were counted across the approximately 640 repertoires, and around 10 million of these chains were shared by at least two donors. Raw reads were error-corrected and collapsed into unique sequences by a nearest-neighbor algorithm in which closely related sequences were merged to remove PCR and sequencing errors. V, D and J gene segments were assigned by aligning CDR3 sequences to IMGT reference sequences. For a sequence to be retained, a match of at least six nucleotides to both a V gene segment and a J gene segment was required. Rearrangements were called productive when the CDR3 lacked stop codons and stayed in frame with V and J; all others were non-productive. Following IMGT convention, CDR3 was defined as the stretch from the second conserved V-encoded cysteine to the conserved J-encoded phenylalanine. The earlier analysis of a few hundred of the donors excluded sequences that lacked an unambiguous match to a single V gene segment. In an earlier analysis of about 590 of the donors, a V segment was called functional when productive rearrangements were above 56.7%, and segregating when the standard deviation between donors exceeded 5%. To diagnose cytomegalovirus status from the catalog of TCR beta chain sequences, a statistical classification framework was built. A later analysis assigned V and J genes by comparing TCR nucleotide sequences with IMGT/GENE-DB human TR gene sequences. The TCRdist pipeline was used in a later analysis to assign CDR3 sequences and most-parsimonious VDJ recombination scenarios. In a later analysis, every TCR beta chain was defined by the combination of its CDR3 amino acid sequence and its V-gene family, and reads without a unique V-gene family were dropped. To address suspected cross-contamination and a sequencing artifact, a later analysis removed around 600 highly shared, low-generation-probability nucleotide sequences. In a later analysis, a clonal expansion index was calculated for each public chain from normalized within-repertoire ranks of inferred template counts. A later analysis computed generation probabilities with a VDJ recombination model fitted to out-of-frame rearrangements, and checked the results against IGoR. In a later analysis, TCR-TCR, TCR-HLA and TCR-CMV co-occurrence was scored with hypergeometric tests, and a repertoire-size bias correction was applied to TCR pairs. To estimate false discovery rates, a later analysis permuted the HLA or CMV assignments 20 times. In a later analysis, co-occurring TCRs were grouped using DBSCAN, with TCRdist sequence similarity added in when clustering inside HLA-allele-positive subsets. Co-occurrence clustering excluded repertoires with fewer than 30,000 or more than 120,000 public chains, plus five with anomalous nucleotide sharing. The table comes from immuneACCESS by way of TCRdb, which keeps in-frame sequences with V and J called. Part of the clones is missing from these tables; in studies checked, under half for an unresolved V gene and the rest for unknown reasons. That table supplies the V and J calls and clone size; D and trimming were determined from the DNA. The sample has more than 200,000 clones on record, roughly 80% of them singletons. The biggest ten clones account for approximately 6.5% of the sample.

In total, approximately 700 healthy bone marrow donors made up the cohort. At the time of sampling, every cohort member was nominally healthy, though immune exposures that went unrecorded were likely present. The donor was CMV seropositive and belonged to the group of around 300 seropositive cohort members. A peripheral blood sample was provided by each donor, and peripheral blood mononuclear cells were used for TCR beta sequencing. The Qiagen DNeasy Blood Extraction Kit was used to extract genomic DNA from the blood cell samples. Details on this clone: The antigen it binds to is not known. Base qualities were left out, and no much larger clone turns up one base away.

The V and J segments used are TRBV6-1 and TRBJ1-2, with no D gene named confidently. This clonotype originated in a middle-aged man in good health and CMV-seropositive. The sequencing input was PBMCs. The CDR3 loop reads CASSETESGYTF. The base sequence is TGTGCCAGCAGTGAAACCGAGAGTGGCTACACCTTC.